Each of the 27 T cell receptor beta chains below was sequenced from the same sample in a study of T cell repertoires in cytomegalovirus infection. TCRdb reprocessed the reads with MiXCR, giving one entry per CDR3 protein. The table lists some 920,000 distinct CDR3 sequences, 30% to 40% of them singletons, with 13% in the top ten. Which antigens these TCRs recognize remains unknown. Sequences were derived from cultured CD8+ T cells from PBMCs, sampled from culture after CMV antigen stimulation. The receptors originated from a human donor in good health (CMV status not recorded). Some clones in this sample may be carry-over from other donors' samples.

V usage is TRBV12-3 or TRBV12-4 and J usage is TRBJ2-2; possibly TRBD1 for D (5 bases). The CDR3 totals 13 residues. Trimming shortened V by 6 bases and J by 7 bases, and 12 bases separated the two germline ends. The CDR3 is CASRSPGHGELFF. DNA of the CDR3: TGTGCCAGCAGATCGCCAGGGCACGGGGAGCTGTTTTTT.

This clonotype was seen only a few times. The chain is built from TRBV27 and TRBJ1-2, with D possibly being TRBD1 (5 bases). CDR1 is MNHEY and CDR2 is SMNVEV in the germline V gene (reference sequence). This CDR3 region has 15 residues. V was cut by 5 bases and J by 8 bases, with 21 bases left in between. The CDR3 DNA sequence: TGTGCCAGCAGTCTCGGGACCTCAGGCTCATGGGGCTACACCTTC. It is translated as CASSLGTSGSWGYTF.

This chain links TRBV27 with TRBJ2-1, with D possibly matching TRBD2 (5 bases). Germline V gene lookup returns CDR1 MNHEY and CDR2 SMNVEV (reference sequence). The CDR3 spans 14 residues. Trimming left V 7 bases short and J 4 bases short, with 14 bases between. In DNA, the CDR3 is TGTGCCAGCACAAATAGGACGGGATACAATGAGCAGTTCTTC. Encoded protein: CASTNRTGYNEQFF.

This clonotype was observed a handful of times. The chain is built from TRBV28 and TRBJ1-5; D unresolved. Germline values: CDR1 MDHEN, CDR2 SYDVKM. The CDR3 runs to 18 residues. V shed 2 bases and J shed 1 base, with 18 bases lying between them. The CDR3 sequence is CASSLIFGSPASNQPQHF. The CDR3 DNA is TGTGCCAGCAGTTTAATATTCGGCAGCCCCGCGAGCAATCAGCCCCAGCATTTT.

There are a few counts of this clonotype. The chain uses TRBV6-1 and TRBJ1-5; 7 nucleotides align to TRBD1. The V gene's germline CDR1 is MNHNS and CDR2 SASEGT. V shed 3 bases and J 0 bases; nucleotides not matched to a gene: 5. This CDR3 is 16 amino acids long. The CDR3 protein is CASSEFDRDSNQPQHF. The CDR3, as DNA: TGTGCCAGCAGTGAGTTTGACAGGGATAGCAATCAGCCCCAGCATTTT.

The CDR3 loop is CASVLEGTANTEAFF. In DNA form, the CDR3 reads TGCGCCAGCGTCCTTGAGGGTACAGCGAACACTGAAGCTTTCTTT. V usage is TRBV5-1 and J usage is TRBJ1-1; the D is unclear. The CDR3 spans 15 residues. Germline CDR1 and CDR2: SGHRS and YFSETQ. The ends were cut back, 7 bases at V and 1 base at J, with 17 bases in the middle.

This clonotype occurred many times. The CDR3 is CASSYPSGTLNNEQFF. The CDR3 bases are TGTGCCAGCAGTTACCCGAGCGGGACACTGAACAATGAGCAGTTCTTC. The genes are TRBV6-6 and TRBJ2-1; D might be TRBD2 (7 bases). The germline V gene encodes CDR1 MNHNY and CDR2 SVGAGI (reference sequence). The V end was cut by 2 bases, the J end by 5 bases, with 16 bases between. This CDR3 spans 16 amino acids.

This rearrangement joins TRBV10-3 to TRBJ2-7; D might be TRBD1 or TRBD2, each matching 5 bases. Germline CDR1 is ENHRY and CDR2 is SYGVKD. The CDR3 loop spans 16 amino acids. V lost 4 bases and J lost 5, with 21 bases in between. This CDR3 is CAISGGSQGVDNEQYF. CDR3 nucleotides: TGTGCCATCAGTGGCGGTTCGCAGGGAGTCGATAACGAGCAGTACTTC.

The chain combines TRBV6-6 with TRBJ1-6, with D tentatively TRBD1 (6 bases). The CDR3 loop spans 17 amino acids. Germline loops: CDR1 MNHNY, CDR2 SVGAGI (reference sequence). V was cut by 6 bases and J by 11 bases, with 26 bases left in between. The CDR3 DNA reads as TGTGCCAGCAGCTACGGGCCCCAAACAGGGTTGATGACACCCCTCCACTTT. Amino acids: CASSYGPQTGLMTPLHF.

Concerning this clonotype: The junction departs from germline at one end; a sequencing error may be responsible. This chain links TRBV5-1 with TRBJ1-3; possible D gene TRBD1, 5 bases. Per the germline V gene, CDR1 is SGHRS and CDR2 is YFSETQ. This CDR3 comprises 15 residues. CDR3 DNA sequence: TGCGCCAACAGCTTGGAAGGGGACCTCGGAAACACCACATATTTT. Its protein product is CANSLEGDLGNTTYF.

The rearrangement links TRBV5-5 to TRBJ1-2, with D perhaps TRBD1 (6 bases). V was shortened by 4 bases and J by 6 bases, with 16 bases between the two germline ends. The CDR3 has 14 residues. Germline assignment: CDR1 SGHKS and CDR2 YYEKEE (reference sequence). This CDR3 reads CASSPQGQLDGYTF. CDR3 coding DNA: TGTGCCAGCAGCCCACAGGGACAATTGGATGGCTACACCTTC.

The V and J genes are TRBV27 and TRBJ2-5; D unclear. The CDR3 length is 13 residues. V lost 2 bases to trimming and J lost 2 bases, with 6 bases between them. CDR1 MNHEY and CDR2 SMNVEV come from the germline V gene (reference sequence). Written as DNA, the CDR3 is TGTGCCAGCAGTTTAGCGTGGCAAGAGACCCAGTACTTC. Its translation is CASSLAWQETQYF.

This clonotype was counted between two and nine times. V is TRBV6-5 and J is TRBJ2-1; the D gene is possibly TRBD2 (6 bases). Trimming removed 2 bases from V and 0 bases from J, with 11 bases in between. There are 16 residues in the CDR3. Germline-derived CDR1 and CDR2 are MNHEY and SVGAGI. The CDR3 reads CASSYTAGSSYNEQFF. The CDR3 bases are TGTGCCAGCAGTTACACTGCGGGGAGCTCCTACAATGAGCAGTTCTTC.

The CDR3 nucleotides are TGTGCCAGCAGTTACGATCCGGGGAACACTGAAGCTTTCTTT. Translating it yields CASSYDPGNTEAFF. V gene TRBV6-2 or TRBV6-3 combines with J gene TRBJ1-1; D is uncertain. From germline, CDR1 is MNHEY and CDR2 SVGEGT. Trimming took off 2 bases at V and 1 base at J, with 8 bases between the two ends. The CDR3 covers 14 residues.

This clonotype showed up just a few times. CDR3 residues: CASSNIASANTGELFF. The CDR3 DNA reads as TGTGCCAGCAGCAATATAGCATCCGCGAACACCGGGGAGCTGTTTTTT. The chain carries TRBV6-6 and TRBJ2-2; D ambiguous. The germline gives CDR1 MNHNY, CDR2 SVGAGI (reference sequence). V was trimmed by 6 bases and J by 0 bases, leaving 14 bases between them. The CDR3 covers 16 residues.

The chain joins TRBV15 to TRBJ1-2; TRBD1 agrees at 8 bases. Germline loops: CDR1 LNHNV, CDR2 YYDKDF (reference sequence). The CDR3 is made up of 16 amino acids. Unmatched junction bases numbered 11, after V lost 0 bases and J lost 8 bases. CDR3 DNA: TGTGCCACCAGCAGAGATCTAGGCAGGGGGCGAGGGGGCTACACCTTC. It is translated as CATSRDLGRGRGGYTF.

The chain joins TRBV9 to TRBJ1-1; 8 nucleotides match TRBD1. The ends lost 3 bases at V and 1 base at J; junction bases unmatched: 5. The CDR3 loop spans 15 amino acids. Germline CDR1 and CDR2: SGDLS and YYNGEE. The CDR3 coding sequence is TGTGCCAGCAGCGACGGGGACAGGACGAACACTGAAGCTTTCTTT. This gives the protein CASSDGDRTNTEAFF.

The CDR3 loop is CASSSPKGQGYEQYF. CDR3 nucleotides: TGTGCCAGCAGCTCCCCGAAGGGACAGGGCTACGAGCAGTACTTC. The chain is built from TRBV7-9 and TRBJ2-7, with 9 bases aligning to TRBD1. The junction had 7 bases not matched to a gene; V was cut back by 4 bases and J by 3 bases. The CDR3 totals 15 residues. Germline CDR1 SEHNR, CDR2 FQNEAQ (reference sequence).

At least ten counts were recorded for this clonotype. The chain couples TRBV7-9 to TRBJ2-1; perhaps TRBD2 as D (5 bases). This CDR3 is 15 amino acids long. Germline V gives CDR1 SEHNR, CDR2 FQNEAQ (reference sequence). V dropped 3 bases and J dropped 0 bases, with 9 bases sitting between them. CDR3 DNA sequence: TGTGCCAGCAGCTTGCTAGGGAGCTCCTACAATGAGCAGTTCTTC. It translates to CASSLLGSSYNEQFF.

This clonotype was seen a few times. CDR3 in DNA: TGTGCCAGCAGTTCCGGGACAGGCGAGCAGTACTTC. Translating gives CASSSGTGEQYF. V is TRBV12-3 or TRBV12-4 and J is TRBJ2-7, with 8 bases lining up with TRBD1. V was pared by 4 bases and J by 6 bases, with 2 bases of the junction left unmatched. CDR3 size: 12 residues.

V is TRBV5-1 and J is TRBJ2-1; no clear D gene. Germline-derived CDR1 and CDR2 are SGHRS and YFSETQ. Between the trimmed V and J ends, which lost 2 bases and 3 bases, there was a span of 15 bases. The CDR3 consists of 16 residues. CDR3 sequence (DNA): TGCGCCAGCAGCTTTGGACCGGGTGTCTTCTACAATGAGCAGTTCTTC. Residues: CASSFGPGVFYNEQFF.

This clonotype was counted a few times. The chain links TRBV3-1 to TRBJ2-7, with D possibly TRBD1 on 5 matching bases. Germline lookup yields CDR1 LGHDT and CDR2 YNNKEL (reference sequence). The CDR3 totals 15 residues. Between the trimmed V and J ends, which lost 1 base and 4 bases, there was a span of 14 bases. In DNA, the CDR3 is TGTGCCAGCAGCCAAGGCGTAACAGGCTGGTACGAGCAGTACGTC. This codes for CASSQGVTGWYEQYV.

This clonotype has a single count. The V and J genes are TRBV27 and TRBJ1-1; D remains unclear. The V and J ends lost 6 bases and 2 bases respectively, with 10 bases between them. CDR1 is MNHEY, CDR2 SMNVEV, per germline (reference sequence). The CDR3 runs 13 residues. CDR3 coding DNA: TGTGCCAGCAGGCGTTTGGGAAACACTGAAGCTTTCTTT. Translated: CASRRLGNTEAFF.

This clonotype showed up many times. The J gene is TRBJ2-7, the V gene TRBV6-5; no firm D call. The CDR3 consists of 13 residues. Germline CDR1 is MNHEY and CDR2 is SVGAGI. Trimming left V 1 base short and J 2 bases short, with 6 bases between. The CDR3 bases are TGTGCCAGCAGTTACTACCGAGCCTACGAGCAGTACTTC. Amino acid sequence: CASSYYRAYEQYF.

The chain carries TRBV4-1 and TRBJ2-3, with D possibly TRBD2 on 6 matching bases. Germline CDR1 and CDR2: MGHRA and YSYEKL. This CDR3 has 15 residues. The V gene lost 3 bases and the J gene lost 10 bases, with 20 bases spanning the gap. CDR3 residues: CASSQTRSSHLSQYF. DNA of the CDR3: TGCGCCAGCAGCCAGACTAGGTCCTCACACCTGTCGCAGTATTTT.

The chain recombines TRBV24-1 with TRBJ2-2; TRBD1 matches at 7 bases. There are 15 residues in the CDR3. Germline V gene lookup returns CDR1 KGHDR and CDR2 SFDVKD. Trimming removed 4 bases from V and 0 bases from J; junction bases left unmatched: 1. The CDR3 protein is CATSEGGANTGELFF. CDR3 nucleotides: TGTGCCACCAGTGAAGGGGGCGCGAACACCGGGGAGCTGTTTTTT.

As to this clonotype: This may be a read error, as it is one base from a much larger clone. This chain links TRBV19 with TRBJ2-4; D may be TRBD1 or TRBD2 (5 bases each). CDR1 is LNHDA and CDR2 is SQIVND in the germline V gene (reference sequence). The CDR3 sequence is 15 residues long. The CDR3 bases are TGTGCCAGTAGTATAGTAACGAGGGGCCAAAACATTCTGTACTTC. As protein: CASSIVTRGQNILYF.